This TCR beta chain comes out of a study of T cells in Graves' hyperthyroidism and ophthalmopathy. Study results and caveats: Ophthalmopathy, which appeared later, was predicted by the model a median roughly 6.4 months before onset. Also found in blood were most expanded thyroid clonotypes above 0.001.

The source material, RNA transcripts, was used to amplify TCR beta CDR3 regions. Carried out on the TCR CDR3, a first-round RT-PCR used the HTBI primer set. TCRdb used MiXCR to reprocess the multiplex PCR reads, holding one entry per CDR3 protein. Of about 660,000 distinct CDR3 sequences listed, 45% are singletons. The study excluded patients with uncontrolled infection, other autoimmune disease, pregnancy or lactation. Thyroid ultrasound, orbital computed tomography, clinical symptoms, and serum thyroxine and TRAb underpinned diagnoses. Trimming took 5 bases from V and 6 from J; bases not matched to a gene: 5. The CDR3 is made up of 13 amino acids. Germline V CDR1 and CDR2: SGHTA, FQGNSA. A note on this clonotype: Its antigen is still unknown.

The TCR comes from an adult man with Graves' disease, either hyperthyroidism or ophthalmopathy (not recorded which). Sequences were obtained from peripheral blood or thyroid tissue (not recorded which). This chain uses TRBV7-2 with TRBJ1-1, with 8 bases aligning to TRBD1. CDR3 DNA sequence: TGTGCCAGCAGCGGACAGGGAAGGGCTGAAGCTTTCTTT. It is translated as CASSGQGRAEAFF.